The 8 T cell receptor beta chains below come from one sample, sequenced in a study of PD-1 blockade in classical Hodgkin lymphoma. Every patient was affected by relapse after autologous stem cell transplantation, while exposure to brentuximab vedotin was not uniform. Only in-frame clones appear in the TCRdb table, and some are missing; sequencing was by immunoSEQ multiplex PCR. The table includes some 60,000 clones, around 89% detected once. The material was peripheral blood mononuclear cells (PBMCs), obtained at baseline. All receptors come from a human donor with classical Hodgkin lymphoma.

This chain links TRBV28 with TRBJ2-5, with 7 bases fitting TRBD2. Germline V gene data show CDR1 as MDHEN and CDR2 as SYDVKM. V lost 3 bases, J lost 5 bases, and 3 bases stayed unmatched. The CDR3 consists of 13 residues. CDR3 loop: CASSLGREETQYF. In DNA form, the CDR3 reads TGTGCCAGCAGTTTGGGGAGGGAGGAGACCCAGTACTTC. Full variable domain (outside the CDR3, taken from reference TRBV28 and TRBJ2-5): DVKVTQSSRYLVKRTGEKVFLECVQDMDHENMFWYRQDPGLGLRLIYFSYDVKMKEKGDIPEGYSVSREKKERFSLILESASTNQTSMYLCASSLGREETQYFGPGTRLLVL.

This clone occurred once. The chain couples TRBV5-6 to TRBJ2-7; D is possibly TRBD2 (5 bases). This CDR3 has 18 residues. CDR1 SGHDT and CDR2 YYEEEE come from the germline V gene. V was clipped by 1 base and J by 2 bases, with 22 bases between them. The CDR3 spells CASSLWAGGGLPPYEQYF. Here the CDR3 DNA reads TGTGCCAGCAGCTTGTGGGCTGGAGGCGGGCTTCCTCCCTACGAGCAGTACTTC.

This clone appeared a single time. J is TRBJ1-5 and V is TRBV30; D perhaps matches TRBD1 (6 bases). The CDR3 contains 14 residues. Germline V CDR1 and CDR2: GTSNPN, SVGIG (reference sequence). Trimming cost V 3 bases and J 3 bases, with 12 bases left between them. CDR3 bases: TGTGCCTGGAGGCGGGGGGGGGCCAATCAGCCCCAGCATTTT. Translation gives CAWRRGGANQPQHF.

This chain connects TRBV4-1 to TRBJ1-6; possible D gene TRBD1, 5 bases. This CDR3 contains 20 residues. Trimming took 0 bases from V and 4 from J, leaving 22 bases between them. CDR1 is MGHRA, CDR2 YSYEKL, per germline. This chain's CDR3 is CASSQDGFGGAQGYNSPLHF. The CDR3 nucleotides are TGCGCCAGCAGCCAAGATGGGTTCGGAGGGGCGCAGGGATATAATTCACCCCTCCACTTT.

The rearrangement links TRBV5-6 to TRBJ1-2; perhaps TRBD1 as D (5 bases). V gave up 3 bases and J gave up 7 bases, with 10 bases separating them. Germline V CDR1 and CDR2: SGHDT, YYEEEE. This CDR3 comprises 12 residues. As DNA, the CDR3 is TGTGCCAGCAGCTCGGGACCGTTTGGCTACACCTTC. This codes for CASSSGPFGYTF.

The rearrangement uses TRBV6-6 and TRBJ2-2, with D possibly being TRBD1 or TRBD2 (6 bases each). The CDR3 is 14 amino acids. Germline CDR1 and CDR2: MNHNY and SVGAGI (reference sequence). V lost 7 bases and J 5 bases, leaving 14 bases between the germline ends. The CDR3 here is CASTETGGTGELFF. The CDR3 nucleotides read TGTGCCAGCACCGAGACAGGAGGGACCGGGGAGCTGTTTTTT.

This sequence joins TRBV5-6 and TRBJ1-2, with D uncertain. Trimming pared 0 bases from V and 7 bases from J, leaving 7 bases between. Germline CDR1 reads SGHDT; CDR2 reads YYEEEE. The CDR3 totals 12 residues. The CDR3 reads CASSLVYSGYTF. In nucleotides, the CDR3 is TGTGCCAGCAGCTTGGTTTACAGTGGCTACACCTTC.

Worth noting for this clone: The sample holds other DNA sequences that translate to the same CDR3. The V call is TRBV6-5, the J call TRBJ2-7, with 9 nucleotides matching TRBD1. Looked up from germline, CDR1 is MNHEY and CDR2 is SVGAGI. The CDR3 length is 14 residues. J was trimmed by 2 bases and V by 6 bases; bases with no gene match: 5. In nucleotides, the CDR3 is TGTGCCAGCAGCTCCGGGACAGGGACCTACGAGCAGTACTTC. Amino acid sequence: CASSSGTGTYEQYF.